The rows below give T cell receptor beta chains drawn from one sample of a study of Ad26.COV2.S vaccination and SARS-CoV-2 variants. Generated by immunoSEQ multiplex PCR, the TCRdb table keeps only in-frame clones and is missing some. The profile covers about 680,000 clones, with roughly 90% appearing a single time and around 1.4% taken by the ten largest. The sample in question was peripheral blood, obtained in a trial of Ad26.COV2.S vaccine versus placebo. These receptors were collected from a person aged 18-60 years who received the Ad26.COV2.S COVID-19 vaccine or a placebo. Both conserved end residues are part of each CDR3. Each record gives: J gene, clone size, D gene, V gene, CDR3 protein, CDR3 DNA. The D gene is left open where the match is weak. Clone size, where shown, is once, few, many, or a class for clones that have expanded.

J gene: TRBJ2-6; clone size: .; D gene: .; V gene: TRBV30; CDR3 protein: CAWNAGHSGANVLTF; CDR3 DNA: TGTGCCTGGAATGCCGGGCACTCTGGGGCCAACGTCCTGACTTTC
J gene: TRBJ2-3; clone size: .; D gene: TRBD2; V gene: TRBV7-6; CDR3 protein: CASSLAASGHTDTQYF; CDR3 DNA: TGTGCCAGCAGCTTAGCGGCTAGCGGGCACACAGATACGCAGTATTTT
J gene: TRBJ1-2; clone size: .; D gene: .; V gene: TRBV4-2; CDR3 protein: CASSQDLRGDNYGYTF; CDR3 DNA: TGTGCCAGCAGCCAAGATCTCCGGGGCGATAACTATGGCTACACCTTC
J gene: TRBJ2-1; clone size: .; D gene: .; V gene: TRBV19; CDR3 protein: CATHGQREMGYNEQFF; CDR3 DNA: TGTGCCACCCACGGGCAAAGGGAGATGGGGTACAATGAGCAGTTCTTC
J gene: TRBJ1-1; clone size: .; D gene: .; V gene: TRBV7-2; CDR3 protein: CASSQRYRENTEAFF; CDR3 DNA: TGTGCCAGCAGCCAGAGGTACAGAGAGAACACTGAAGCTTTCTTT
J gene: TRBJ2-5; clone size: .; D gene: TRBD1; V gene: TRBV10-3; CDR3 protein: CAITPGQEKETQYF; CDR3 DNA: TGTGCCATAACCCCGGGACAGGAGAAAGAGACCCAGTACTTC
J gene: TRBJ2-5; clone size: .; D gene: TRBD1; V gene: TRBV19; CDR3 protein: CASSLAGTGFGETQYF; CDR3 DNA: TGTGCCAGTAGCCTGGCCGGGACAGGGTTCGGGGAGACCCAGTACTTC
J gene: TRBJ2-2; clone size: .; D gene: .; V gene: TRBV5-4; CDR3 protein: CASSLALGAGELFF; CDR3 DNA: TGTGCCAGCAGCTTGGCCCTAGGAGCCGGGGAGCTGTTTTTT
J gene: TRBJ1-3; clone size: .; D gene: TRBD1; V gene: TRBV11-3; CDR3 protein: CASSLGTGTGLSGNTIYF; CDR3 DNA: TGTGCCAGCAGCTTAGGAACCGGGACAGGACTCTCTGGAAACACCATATATTTT
J gene: TRBJ2-1; clone size: .; D gene: TRBD2; V gene: TRBV20-1; CDR3 protein: CSASQSGSGGHYNEQFF; CDR3 DNA: TGCAGTGCTAGTCAGTCAGGCTCGGGGGGGCACTACAATGAGCAGTTCTTC
J gene: TRBJ2-7; clone size: .; D gene: .; V gene: TRBV13; CDR3 protein: CASSFGQISYEQYF; CDR3 DNA: TGTGCCAGCAGCTTTGGGCAGATCTCCTACGAGCAGTACTTC
J gene: TRBJ2-3; clone size: .; D gene: TRBD1; V gene: TRBV24-1; CDR3 protein: CAIGQGRGAGTDTQYF; CDR3 DNA: TGTGCCATCGGACAGGGGAGAGGAGCGGGCACAGATACGCAGTATTTT
J gene: TRBJ1-3; clone size: .; D gene: .; V gene: TRBV3-1/TRBV3-2; CDR3 protein: CASAGSSGNTIYF; CDR3 DNA: TGTGCCAGCGCAGGGTCCTCTGGAAACACCATATATTTT
J gene: TRBJ2-7; clone size: few; D gene: TRBD2; V gene: TRBV6-5; CDR3 protein: CASSWTSGNYEQYF; CDR3 DNA: TGTGCCAGCAGCTGGACTAGCGGGAACTACGAGCAGTACTTC
J gene: TRBJ1-3; clone size: .; D gene: .; V gene: TRBV7-2; CDR3 protein: CASSSRGTGLFGNTIYF; CDR3 DNA: TGTGCCAGCAGCTCTCGTGGAACAGGGTTGTTTGGAAACACCATATATTTT
J gene: TRBJ1-5; clone size: .; D gene: TRBD1; V gene: TRBV2; CDR3 protein: CASSWDRNQPQHF; CDR3 DNA: TGTGCCAGCAGTTGGGACAGGAATCAGCCCCAGCATTTT
J gene: TRBJ1-2; clone size: .; D gene: TRBD1; V gene: TRBV11-2; CDR3 protein: CASSWTGSEGYTF; CDR3 DNA: TGTGCCAGCAGCTGGACAGGGAGTGAAGGCTACACCTTC
J gene: TRBJ2-3; clone size: .; D gene: .; V gene: TRBV11-3; CDR3 protein: CASSDGGRAFSSDTQYF; CDR3 DNA: TGTGCCAGCTCCGACGGCGGCAGGGCCTTTAGTTCAGATACGCAGTATTTT
J gene: TRBJ1-2; clone size: once; D gene: .; V gene: TRBV7-2; CDR3 protein: CASSLAIAVNYGYTF; CDR3 DNA: TGTGCCAGCAGCTTAGCGATTGCTGTCAACTATGGCTACACCTTC
J gene: TRBJ2-6; clone size: .; D gene: .; V gene: TRBV4-3; CDR3 protein: CASSQGNSGANVLTF; CDR3 DNA: TGCGCCAGCAGCCAAGGCAACTCTGGGGCCAACGTCCTGACTTTC
J gene: TRBJ2-7; clone size: .; D gene: TRBD2; V gene: TRBV25-1; CDR3 protein: CASSDPSGGSLYEQYF; CDR3 DNA: TGTGCCAGCAGTGACCCCTCGGGCGGGAGCCTATACGAGCAGTACTTC
J gene: TRBJ2-3; clone size: .; D gene: TRBD2; V gene: TRBV6-6; CDR3 protein: CGGASGSTDTQYF; CDR3 DNA: TGTGGGGGGGCTAGCGGGAGCACAGATACGCAGTATTTT
J gene: TRBJ1-5; clone size: .; D gene: .; V gene: TRBV30; CDR3 protein: CAWGDTSNQPQHF; CDR3 DNA: TGTGCCTGGGGAGACACTAGCAATCAGCCCCAGCATTTT
J gene: TRBJ1-1; clone size: few; D gene: TRBD1; V gene: TRBV6-5; CDR3 protein: CASSSTGGTEAFF; CDR3 DNA: TGTGCCAGCAGTTCGACAGGGGGCACTGAAGCTTTCTTT
J gene: TRBJ1-2; clone size: .; D gene: TRBD1; V gene: TRBV20-1; CDR3 protein: CSASDRGGGYTF; CDR3 DNA: TGCAGTGCTAGTGACAGGGGCGGCGGCTACACCTTC
J gene: TRBJ2-7; clone size: few; D gene: TRBD2; V gene: TRBV18; CDR3 protein: CASSPASGSSYEQYF; CDR3 DNA: TGTGCCAGCTCACCCGCTAGCGGGAGCTCCTACGAGCAGTACTTC
J gene: TRBJ2-5; clone size: .; D gene: .; V gene: TRBV29-1; CDR3 protein: CSVDQETQYF; CDR3 DNA: TGCAGCGTTGACCAAGAGACCCAGTACTTC
J gene: TRBJ1-5; clone size: .; D gene: .; V gene: TRBV6-5; CDR3 protein: CASSYSQGWDQPQHF; CDR3 DNA: TGTGCCAGCAGTTACTCACAGGGATGGGATCAGCCCCAGCATTTT
J gene: TRBJ2-2; clone size: .; D gene: TRBD2; V gene: TRBV5-8; CDR3 protein: CASSLGGRNTGELFF; CDR3 DNA: TGTGCCAGCAGCTTGGGCGGGAGGAACACCGGGGAGCTGTTTTTT
J gene: TRBJ1-1; clone size: .; D gene: TRBD1; V gene: TRBV3-1/TRBV3-2; CDR3 protein: CASSRDRDSEAFF; CDR3 DNA: TGTGCCAGCAGCCGCGACCGGGACAGCGAAGCTTTCTTT
J gene: TRBJ2-3; clone size: .; D gene: TRBD1; V gene: TRBV9; CDR3 protein: CASRTGVGTQYF; CDR3 DNA: TGTGCCAGCAGGACAGGGGTTGGTACGCAGTATTTT
J gene: TRBJ1-2; clone size: .; D gene: .; V gene: TRBV19; CDR3 protein: CATSGDLDYGYTF; CDR3 DNA: TGTGCCACCTCAGGGGATTTAGACTATGGCTACACCTTC
J gene: TRBJ2-1; clone size: once; D gene: TRBD2; V gene: TRBV5-1; CDR3 protein: CASSLGTGGNEQFF; CDR3 DNA: TGCGCCAGCAGCTTGGGGACGGGAGGGAATGAGCAGTTCTTC
J gene: TRBJ2-7; clone size: .; D gene: TRBD2; V gene: TRBV5-8; CDR3 protein: CATALSLAGHTYEQYF; CDR3 DNA: TGTGCCACCGCCCTCTCACTAGCGGGTCATACCTACGAGCAGTACTTC
J gene: TRBJ2-3; clone size: .; D gene: .; V gene: TRBV7-3; CDR3 protein: CASSQQGGGTQYF; CDR3 DNA: TGTGCCAGCAGCCAGCAGGGCGGTGGTACGCAGTATTTT
J gene: TRBJ2-7; clone size: .; D gene: TRBD1; V gene: TRBV29-1; CDR3 protein: CSALTGTYEQYF; CDR3 DNA: TGCAGCGCCTTGACAGGGACCTACGAGCAGTACTTC
J gene: TRBJ2-7; clone size: .; D gene: .; V gene: TRBV6-2/TRBV6-3; CDR3 protein: CASSLDRDYEQYF; CDR3 DNA: TGTGCCAGCAGTTTAGACAGAGACTACGAGCAGTACTTC
J gene: TRBJ1-6; clone size: .; D gene: .; V gene: TRBV27; CDR3 protein: CASSQTLYNSPLHF; CDR3 DNA: TGTGCCAGCAGCCAAACTCTCTATAATTCACCCCTCCACTTT
J gene: TRBJ2-7; clone size: .; D gene: TRBD2; V gene: TRBV7-2; CDR3 protein: CASSLQGLLLIF; CDR3 DNA: TGTGCCAGCAGCTTACAGGGACTACTCCTTATATTC
J gene: TRBJ2-5; clone size: .; D gene: .; V gene: TRBV7-9; CDR3 protein: CASSPEGLQETQYF; CDR3 DNA: TGTGCCAGCAGCCCGGAGGGGCTCCAAGAGACCCAGTACTTC
J gene: TRBJ2-3; clone size: .; D gene: .; V gene: TRBV24-1; CDR3 protein: CATSPGRSTDTQYF; CDR3 DNA: TGTGCCACCAGTCCGGGACGGTCCACAGATACGCAGTATTTT
J gene: TRBJ2-3; clone size: once; D gene: TRBD2; V gene: TRBV10-1; CDR3 protein: CASSATSGPFTDTQYF; CDR3 DNA: TGCGCCAGCAGTGCTACTAGCGGTCCTTTCACAGATACGCAGTATTTT
J gene: TRBJ2-2; clone size: .; D gene: TRBD1; V gene: TRBV2; CDR3 protein: CASSPGQGAYTGELFF; CDR3 DNA: TGTGCCAGCAGTCCCGGACAGGGGGCTTACACCGGGGAGCTGTTTTTT
J gene: TRBJ1-2; clone size: .; D gene: .; V gene: TRBV3-1/TRBV3-2; CDR3 protein: CASSQDPTGGYGYTF; CDR3 DNA: TGTGCCAGCAGCCAAGATCCTACCGGGGGGTATGGCTACACCTTC
J gene: TRBJ2-7; clone size: .; D gene: TRBD2; V gene: TRBV11-1; CDR3 protein: CASSFAGGGYEQYF; CDR3 DNA: TGTGCCAGCAGCTTCGCGGGAGGGGGGTACGAGCAGTACTTC
J gene: TRBJ1-2; clone size: .; D gene: .; V gene: TRBV12-1; CDR3 protein: CASSWGAEVLNYGYTF; CDR3 DNA: TGTGCCAGCAGCTGGGGGGCCGAGGTACTTAACTATGGCTACACCTTC
J gene: TRBJ2-7; clone size: .; D gene: TRBD2; V gene: TRBV2; CDR3 protein: CASSEPQLAGGYEQYF; CDR3 DNA: TGTGCCAGCAGTGAACCACAGCTAGCGGGAGGATACGAGCAGTACTTC
J gene: TRBJ1-1; clone size: .; D gene: .; V gene: TRBV7-2; CDR3 protein: CASSLSPDSGTEAFF; CDR3 DNA: TGTGCCAGCAGCTTAAGCCCCGACTCAGGCACTGAAGCTTTCTTT
J gene: TRBJ1-6; clone size: .; D gene: TRBD1; V gene: TRBV5-1; CDR3 protein: CASRDRSDSPLHF; CDR3 DNA: TGCGCCAGCAGGGACAGGTCGGATTCACCCCTCCACTTT
J gene: TRBJ2-2; clone size: once; D gene: .; V gene: TRBV7-9; CDR3 protein: CASPRGANTGELFF; CDR3 DNA: TGTGCCTCCCCCCGGGGGGCCAACACCGGGGAGCTGTTTTTT
J gene: TRBJ2-7; clone size: .; D gene: .; V gene: TRBV7-9; CDR3 protein: CASSTDRNEQYF; CDR3 DNA: TGTGCCAGCAGCACAGACAGGAATGAGCAGTACTTC
J gene: TRBJ1-4; clone size: .; D gene: TRBD1; V gene: TRBV6-1; CDR3 protein: CASREAGTGNEKLFF; CDR3 DNA: TGTGCCAGCAGAGAAGCCGGGACAGGGAATGAAAAACTGTTTTTT
J gene: TRBJ2-3; clone size: once; D gene: .; V gene: TRBV12-3/TRBV12-4; CDR3 protein: CASSSSVPDTQYF; CDR3 DNA: TGTGCCAGCAGTAGTAGCGTGCCAGATACGCAGTATTTT
J gene: TRBJ2-3; clone size: .; D gene: .; V gene: TRBV5-6; CDR3 protein: CASSLLDRYKYTQYF; CDR3 DNA: TGTGCCAGCAGCCTCCTTGACAGGTACAAGTATACGCAGTATTTT
J gene: TRBJ2-1; clone size: .; D gene: .; V gene: TRBV24-1; CDR3 protein: CATLGSQPWDEQFF; CDR3 DNA: TGTGCCACTCTCGGTTCACAGCCTTGGGATGAGCAGTTCTTC
J gene: TRBJ1-1; clone size: .; D gene: TRBD1; V gene: TRBV27; CDR3 protein: CASSSGQGGEAFF; CDR3 DNA: TGTGCCAGCAGTTCAGGACAGGGTGGTGAAGCTTTCTTT
J gene: TRBJ2-5; clone size: .; D gene: TRBD1; V gene: TRBV3-1/TRBV3-2; CDR3 protein: CASSQDSVRGETQYF; CDR3 DNA: TGTGCCAGCAGCCAAGATTCGGTCAGGGGGGAGACCCAGTACTTC
J gene: TRBJ2-7; clone size: .; D gene: TRBD2; V gene: TRBV19; CDR3 protein: CASSLGTSSHEQYF; CDR3 DNA: TGTGCCAGTAGCCTCGGGACTAGTTCCCACGAGCAGTACTTC
J gene: TRBJ1-5; clone size: .; D gene: .; V gene: TRBV27; CDR3 protein: CASSLEGPYSNQPQHF; CDR3 DNA: TGTGCCAGCAGTTTAGAGGGGCCTTATAGCAATCAGCCCCAGCATTTT